This T cell receptor beta chain was identified in a study of CD8 T cells in ankylosing spondylitis. Whole-study results and caveats: It was reported that disease-linked clones were significantly enriched in matched ankylosing spondylitis synovial fluid. Ankylosing spondylitis blood seemed to carry a telltale TCR beta motif made of several highly homologous variants.

Scientists made TCR beta libraries using quantitative 5'-RACE with molecular barcodes. Each CDR3 protein is one row after TCRdb ran MiXCR on the 5' RACE reads. The data contain around 890,000 distinct CDR3 sequences, approximately 12% of them singletons. There are many counts of this clonotype. The target antigen is unknown. V trimming: 6 bases; J trimming: 13 bases; junction bases outside the gene matches: 12. The CDR3 runs to 13 residues. Sequenced input: blood, either unsorted or a sorted T cell fraction (not recorded which). The chain is built from TRBV12-3 or TRBV12-4 and TRBJ1-5, with TRBD1 matching 7 bases. The receptor was isolated from a male donor with ankylosing spondylitis. In DNA form, the CDR3 reads TGTGCCAGCAGCCTAGATCCAGACAGGGCTCAGCATTTT. This sequence encodes CASSLDPDRAQHF.